The entry that follows covers one T cell receptor (beta chain) sequence. The sample is drawn from a study of blood T cell repertoires in COVID-19. The data were produced by immunoSEQ multiplex PCR, yet TCRdb's version contains in-frame clones alone and is incomplete. The repertoire consists of approximately 350,000 clones, with 70% to 90% occurring once and the leading ten covering 0.95% to 1.5%. This CDR3 is built from 15 residues. Looked up from germline, CDR1 is LNHNV and CDR2 is YYDKDF (reference sequence). V lost 1 base, J lost 3 bases, and 10 bases lay in between. The receptor's source is a man aged 40-55 years with acute or convalescent COVID-19. This sequence joins TRBV15 and TRBJ1-5; TRBD1 is a possible D gene (5 bases). Sequencing was performed on peripheral blood. In DNA form, the CDR3 reads TGTGCCACCAGCAGAGCCGACAGCGCCAATCAGCCCCAGCATTTT. It is translated as CATSRADSANQPQHF.